A selection of T cell receptor beta chains follows, all from one sample in a study of blood T cell repertoires in COVID-19. Sequencing used immunoSEQ multiplex PCR; TCRdb keeps in-frame clones, though not all of them. The sample yields over 80,000 clones, approximately 85% seen once. The specimen was peripheral blood. The receptors come from a man between 65 and 85 years old with acute or convalescent COVID-19. Each CDR3 is given with its conserved first and last residue. D genes are given only for firm matches. The size field is filled for only some rows; it gives once, few, many or a size class.

15 | TRBD2 | NA | TRBJ2-1 | TRBV19 | TGTGCCAGTAGTTTCGGACTAGCGGGTTACAATGAGCAGTTCTTC | CASSFGLAGYNEQFF
14 | TRBD1 | NA | TRBJ1-4 | TRBV28 | TGTGCCAGCAGTTTAAGGGATAGGACAGGGAAAGTGTTTTTT | CASSLRDRTGKVFF
15 | NA | once | TRBJ1-2 | TRBV24-1 | TGTGCCACCAGTGATTCACAAGGACAGCGCTATGGCTACACCTTC | CATSDSQGQRYGYTF
14 | NA | NA | TRBJ1-5 | TRBV18 | TGTGCCAGCTCATTTCAGAGAGGCGCCCCGCCCCAGCATTTT | CASSFQRGAPPQHF
12 | NA | NA | TRBJ2-5 | TRBV6-6 | TGTGCCAGCCTCAGGGTCGGGGAGACCCAGTACTTC | CASLRVGETQYF
14 | NA | NA | TRBJ1-1 | TRBV6-5 | TGTGCCAGCAGTTACGGGCAGGGTCGGACTGAAGCTTTCTTT | CASSYGQGRTEAFF
11 | NA | NA | TRBJ1-2 | TRBV6-5 | TGTGCCACACAGGGAGACTTTGGCTACACCTTC | CATQGDFGYTF
16 | NA | few | TRBJ1-1 | TRBV18 | TGTGCCAGCTCACCCTCCTCGGGGGGTATGAACACTGAAGCTTTCTTT | CASSPSSGGMNTEAFF
14 | TRBD1 | NA | TRBJ1-3 | TRBV7-2 | TGTGCCAGCAGCAGAGACAGGGGGGGAAACACCATATATTTT | CASSRDRGGNTIYF
16 | NA | NA | TRBJ2-5 | TRBV27 | TGTGCCAGCAGTTTACGATCTACTCACCCCGAGGAGACCCAGTACTTC | CASSLRSTHPEETQYF
15 | NA | NA | TRBJ2-1 | TRBV9 | TGTGCCAGCAGCGTAGCTGGGAGTCCTAACAATGAGCAGTTCTTC | CASSVAGSPNNEQFF
15 | NA | NA | TRBJ2-2 | TRBV19 | TGTGCCAGTAGTATTTACGCAGGTAGCACCGGGGAGCTGTTTTTT | CASSIYAGSTGELFF
13 | NA | few | TRBJ2-5 | TRBV9 | TGTGCCAGCAGCGGGGACCGTTTCGGGGGCCAGTACTTC | CASSGDRFGGQYF
18 | NA | NA | TRBJ2-1 | TRBV23-1 | TGCGCCACCTCTACAAGTCCTAGCGGACAGAGCTCCTACAATGAGCAGTTCTTC | CATSTSPSGQSSYNEQFF
13 | NA | NA | TRBJ2-2 | TRBV12-3/TRBV12-4 | TGTGCCAGCAGTCTCAACAGGGCCGGGGAGCTGTTTTTT | CASSLNRAGELFF
15 | TRBD1 | NA | TRBJ1-1 | TRBV7-9 | TGTGCCAGCAGCTTGGCGGGACAGGGGGCAGGTGAAGCTTTCTTT | CASSLAGQGAGEAFF
15 | TRBD1 | NA | TRBJ2-1 | TRBV5-1 | TGCGCCAGCAGCCCTGGACAGGGAACGTACAATGAGCAGTTCTTC | CASSPGQGTYNEQFF
14 | NA | NA | TRBJ2-5 | TRBV5-4 | TGTGCCAGCAGCCATGGACTGTCACCAGAGACCCAGTACTTC | CASSHGLSPETQYF
15 | NA | NA | TRBJ2-7 | TRBV7-7 | TGTGCTAGCAGCTTAGGCCAGGGGAGCTCCTACGAGCAGTACTTC | CASSLGQGSSYEQYF
15 | TRBD1 | few | TRBJ1-6 | TRBV19 | TGTGCCAGTAGTCGACCGGGACAGGTCCGTTCACCCCTCCACTTT | CASSRPGQVRSPLHF
15 | NA | NA | TRBJ2-1 | TRBV28 | TGTGCCAGCAGTTTACACGCGGAGATAAACAATGAGCAGTTCTTC | CASSLHAEINNEQFF
14 | NA | NA | TRBJ2-7 | TRBV28 | TGTGCCAGCAGTTTGTACGGGAATCTCTACGAGCAGTACTTC | CASSLYGNLYEQYF
13 | NA | NA | TRBJ1-5 | TRBV6-5 | TGTGCCAGCAGGGGAGGGGTAAGGCAGCCCCAGCATTTT | CASRGGVRQPQHF
14 | NA | NA | TRBJ1-2 | TRBV12-2 | TGTGCAAGTCGCCTCGGGACAGGGGACTATGGCTACACCTTC | CASRLGTGDYGYTF
16 | NA | NA | TRBJ1-2 | TRBV5-1 | TGCGCCAGCAGCTTGACCGTCGGGCAGGGAGGATCTGGCTACACCTTC | CASSLTVGQGGSGYTF
13 | NA | NA | TRBJ1-1 | TRBV15 | TGTGCCACCAGCCCAACGTCCAGGGATCGGGCTTTCTTT | CATSPTSRDRAFF
18 | TRBD2 | NA | TRBJ2-1 | TRBV7-9 | TGTGCCAGCAGCTCAGGGACTAGCGGGAGGGCCCCGAGGAATGAGCAGTTCTTC | CASSSGTSGRAPRNEQFF
13 | NA | NA | TRBJ2-3 | TRBV10-3 | TGTGCCATTAGTAGTCAGGGACTAGATACGCAGTATTTT | CAISSQGLDTQYF
12 | TRBD2 | NA | TRBJ2-7 | TRBV24-1 | TGTGCCACCAGTCTTTCTAGCGGAGTGCAGTACTTC | CATSLSSGVQYF
15 | NA | once | TRBJ2-3 | TRBV11-2 | TGTGCCACACAAAAACGGGGACTGACCCCAGATACGCAGTATTTT | CATQKRGLTPDTQYF
15 | TRBD2 | NA | TRBJ2-3 | TRBV10-3 | TGTGCCATCAGGCGGACTAGCGGGAGTACAGATACGCAGTATTTT | CAIRRTSGSTDTQYF
16 | TRBD1 | NA | TRBJ2-7 | TRBV6-5 | TGTGCCAGCAGTTCCCGGGACAGGGGGCACTCCTACGAGCAGTACTTC | CASSSRDRGHSYEQYF
12 | NA | NA | TRBJ1-4 | TRBV3-1/TRBV3-2 | TGTGCCAGCAGCGGGGGCGGTGAAAAACTGTTTTTT | CASSGGGEKLFF
15 | TRBD1 | NA | TRBJ1-5 | TRBV4-3 | TGCGCCAGCAGCCAAGACTATACATCAGGGGGGCCCCAGCATTTT | CASSQDYTSGGPQHF
17 | TRBD1 | few | TRBJ1-6 | TRBV27 | TGTGCCAGCAGTTTACGTCCGGACAGGCGATATAATTCACCCCTCCACTTT | CASSLRPDRRYNSPLHF
10 | NA | few | TRBJ1-2 | TRBV28 | TGTGCCACCCTGCAGGTGGGCTACACCTTC | CATLQVGYTF
13 | NA | NA | TRBJ2-7 | TRBV6-5 | TGTGCCAGCAGGCCCCACGGTTCCTACGAGCAGTACTTC | CASRPHGSYEQYF
14 | NA | NA | TRBJ1-4 | TRBV3-1/TRBV3-2 | TGTGCCAGCAGCCCGGACAGACTAAATGAAAAACTGTTTTTT | CASSPDRLNEKLFF
15 | TRBD1 | NA | TRBJ1-6 | TRBV19 | TGTGCCAGTAGCCACAGGGGGATCTATAATTCACCCCTCCACTTT | CASSHRGIYNSPLHF
14 | TRBD1 | NA | TRBJ1-1 | TRBV28 | TGTGCCAGCAGGACGACAGGGGGGAACACTGAAGCTTTCTTT | CASRTTGGNTEAFF
15 | TRBD1 | NA | TRBJ1-4 | TRBV6-1 | TGTGCCAGCAGTGAAGGACAGGGTAAAGGTGAAAAACTGTTTTTT | CASSEGQGKGEKLFF
14 | NA | few | TRBJ2-7 | TRBV7-2 | TGTGCCAGCAGCCCGAGACGGGGGTCTTACGAGCAGTACTTC | CASSPRRGSYEQYF
17 | NA | NA | TRBJ1-6 | TRBV27 | TGTGCCAGCAGGGACAGAACGCGACAGACGGATAATTCACCCCTCCACTTT | CASRDRTRQTDNSPLHF
21 | NA | NA | TRBJ2-3 | TRBV21-1 | TGTGCCAGCAGCAACCCGACCAATTTAACTAGCGGGGGGGCGCGCACAGATACGCAGTATTTT | CASSNPTNLTSGGARTDTQYF
13 | NA | NA | TRBJ1-5 | TRBV28 | TGTGCCAGCAGTTCCACAGGGTCTCAGCCCCAGCATTTT | CASSSTGSQPQHF
15 | NA | NA | TRBJ2-1 | TRBV10-1 | TGCGCCAGCAGTGAGATGGGGGGGCTGGTGAATGAGCAGTTCTTC | CASSEMGGLVNEQFF
18 | NA | once | TRBJ2-6 | TRBV3-1/TRBV3-2 | TGTGCCAGCAGCCAAGGACAGGCCTCGACCTCTGGGGCCAACGTCCTGACTTTC | CASSQGQASTSGANVLTF
18 | TRBD2 | NA | TRBJ2-7 | TRBV29-1 | TGCAGCGTTGTTGGCACCGGGACTAGCGGGAGATTGGGGGTCGAGCAGTACTTC | CSVVGTGTSGRLGVEQYF
15 | NA | NA | TRBJ2-7 | TRBV18 | TGTGCCAGCTCTCCCATCGACACCCCAAACTACGAGCAGTACTTC | CASSPIDTPNYEQYF
15 | TRBD1 | NA | TRBJ2-2 | TRBV5-1 | TGCGCCAGCAGCTTCGGACAGGGGGCGGCCGGGGAGCTGTTTTTT | CASSFGQGAAGELFF
16 | NA | NA | TRBJ2-2 | TRBV9 | TGTGCCAGCAGCGTAAGGGCAGGGCTAGGCACCGGGGAGCTGTTTTTT | CASSVRAGLGTGELFF